One T cell receptor (beta chain) is described in this entry. What it recognizes is unknown. CDR1 is SNHLY, CDR2 FYNNEI, per germline. J lost 7 bases, V lost 9 bases, and 5 bases had no gene match. The CDR3 has 13 amino acids. The data originate from a study of cytomegalovirus exposure and HLA in healthy donors. Study details: One earlier analysis, a look at about 179 million T cells, found some 120 million unique TCR beta sequences. In terms of ancestry, the Caucasian-associated cluster contained roughly 81% of the approximately 430 genotyped donors. General observations from the study: Exclusion applied to some V segments, including TRBV6-2 and TRBV6-3, as they were indistinguishable.

The PCR contained 60 Vbeta and 13 Jbeta primers. Produced via immunoSEQ multiplex PCR; TCRdb's table is partial and in-frame only. The sample features some 110,000 clones, with 2% to 2.5% in its top ten. The TCR was taken from a man aged 35-49 years in good health and CMV-seronegative. The V and J genes are TRBV2 and TRBJ2-1; 11 nucleotides agree with TRBD2. The sample taken for sequencing was PBMCs. CDR3 region: CARGTSGYNEQFF. CDR3 in DNA: TGTGCCAGGGGGACTAGCGGCTATAATGAGCAGTTCTTC.